This is a list of T cell receptor beta chains from one sample in a study of blood T cell repertoires in COVID-19. Sequencing used immunoSEQ multiplex PCR; TCRdb keeps in-frame clones, though not all of them. This sample has roughly 30,000 clones, with around 72% found just once. Sequencing used peripheral blood. Receptors originate from a boy younger than 10 with active or convalescent COVID-19. Both conserved end residues are part of each CDR3. D genes are given only for firm matches. The size field is filled for only some rows; it gives once, few, many or a size class.

d_call: NA; clone_size: once; v_call: TRBV5-1; j_call: TRBJ1-2; cdr3_aa: CASSLGPEGGGYTF; cdr3_nt: TGCGCCAGCAGCTTAGGGCCTGAGGGCGGTGGCTACACCTTC
d_call: NA; clone_size: NA; v_call: TRBV7-9; j_call: TRBJ2-2; cdr3_aa: CASSPTDLNTGELFF; cdr3_nt: TGTGCCAGCAGCCCGACAGATCTTAACACCGGGGAGCTGTTTTTT
d_call: NA; clone_size: NA; v_call: TRBV3-1/TRBV3-2; j_call: TRBJ2-3; cdr3_aa: CASSLSRPDTQYF; cdr3_nt: TGTGCCAGCAGCCTTTCTAGACCAGATACGCAGTATTTT
d_call: NA; clone_size: NA; v_call: TRBV28; j_call: TRBJ1-2; cdr3_aa: CASTNNLAGKNGYTF; cdr3_nt: TGTGCCAGCACCAACAACCTGGCAGGGAAGAATGGCTACACCTTC
d_call: TRBD1; clone_size: few; v_call: TRBV6-5; j_call: TRBJ2-7; cdr3_aa: CASDRGSYEQYF; cdr3_nt: TGTGCCAGCGACAGGGGATCCTACGAGCAGTACTTC
d_call: NA; clone_size: NA; v_call: TRBV3-1/TRBV3-2; j_call: TRBJ1-2; cdr3_aa: CASTRGEGDYGYTF; cdr3_nt: TGTGCCAGCACCCGAGGGGAGGGGGATTATGGCTACACCTTC
d_call: NA; clone_size: NA; v_call: TRBV7-7; j_call: TRBJ2-3; cdr3_aa: CASSSTTSTDTQYF; cdr3_nt: TGTGCCAGCAGCTCCACGACTTCCACAGATACGCAGTATTTT
d_call: TRBD1; clone_size: NA; v_call: TRBV3-1/TRBV3-2; j_call: TRBJ2-7; cdr3_aa: CASSPGWGQGGYEQYF; cdr3_nt: TGTGCCAGCAGCCCTGGATGGGGACAGGGTGGCTACGAGCAGTACTTC
d_call: NA; clone_size: NA; v_call: TRBV7-2; j_call: TRBJ2-7; cdr3_aa: CASSYGGEQYF; cdr3_nt: TGTGCCAGCAGCTACGGGGGCGAGCAGTACTTC
d_call: TRBD1; clone_size: NA; v_call: TRBV27; j_call: TRBJ1-1; cdr3_aa: CASSRQGARTEAFF; cdr3_nt: TGTGCCAGCAGCCGCCAGGGGGCGCGGACTGAAGCTTTCTTT
d_call: TRBD2; clone_size: NA; v_call: TRBV27; j_call: TRBJ2-1; cdr3_aa: CASRERGKGGRPYNEQFF; cdr3_nt: TGTGCCAGCAGGGAGCGGGGGAAGGGGGGTCGACCCTACAATGAGCAGTTCTTC
d_call: NA; clone_size: NA; v_call: TRBV5-4; j_call: TRBJ1-1; cdr3_aa: CASSLNRGMNTEAFF; cdr3_nt: TGTGCCAGCAGCTTGAATAGAGGGATGAACACTGAAGCTTTCTTT
d_call: TRBD1; clone_size: NA; v_call: TRBV11-2; j_call: TRBJ2-2; cdr3_aa: CASSLTTGWTGELFF; cdr3_nt: TGTGCCAGCAGCCTGACGACAGGGTGGACCGGGGAGCTGTTTTTT
d_call: NA; clone_size: NA; v_call: TRBV30; j_call: TRBJ1-1; cdr3_aa: CAWGRGLVSTNTEAFF; cdr3_nt: TGTGCCTGGGGTCGAGGTCTAGTTTCAACGAACACTGAAGCTTTCTTT
d_call: TRBD1; clone_size: NA; v_call: TRBV5-1; j_call: TRBJ1-2; cdr3_aa: CASSLDNDRAANYGYTF; cdr3_nt: TGCGCCAGCAGCTTGGACAATGACAGGGCCGCTAACTATGGCTACACCTTC
d_call: NA; clone_size: NA; v_call: TRBV10-1; j_call: TRBJ1-2; cdr3_aa: CASSGTSNYGYTF; cdr3_nt: TGCGCCAGCAGCGGGACTTCTAACTATGGCTACACCTTC
d_call: TRBD1; clone_size: once; v_call: TRBV7-2; j_call: TRBJ2-7; cdr3_aa: CASSLKTGASYEQYF; cdr3_nt: TGTGCCAGCAGCTTAAAGACAGGGGCTTCCTACGAGCAGTACTTC
d_call: NA; clone_size: NA; v_call: TRBV14; j_call: TRBJ1-1; cdr3_aa: CASSQGTDTEAFF; cdr3_nt: TGTGCCAGCAGCCAAGGGACAGACACTGAAGCTTTCTTT
d_call: NA; clone_size: NA; v_call: TRBV3-1/TRBV3-2; j_call: TRBJ2-1; cdr3_aa: CASSPWKGGNEQFF; cdr3_nt: TGTGCCAGCAGCCCGTGGAAAGGGGGAAATGAGCAGTTCTTC
d_call: TRBD1; clone_size: NA; v_call: TRBV28; j_call: TRBJ1-4; cdr3_aa: CASSTNDRGRDVTNEKLFF; cdr3_nt: TGTGCCAGCAGCACAAACGACAGGGGGCGCGATGTAACTAATGAAAAACTGTTTTTT
d_call: NA; clone_size: many; v_call: TRBV9; j_call: TRBJ2-1; cdr3_aa: CASSPGGGVNEQFF; cdr3_nt: TGTGCCAGCAGCCCGGGGGGCGGTGTCAATGAGCAGTTCTTC
d_call: NA; clone_size: NA; v_call: TRBV29-1; j_call: TRBJ1-1; cdr3_aa: CSVHEGGVGGPEAFF; cdr3_nt: TGCAGCGTTCATGAGGGTGGAGTCGGGGGGCCAGAAGCTTTCTTT
d_call: TRBD1; clone_size: NA; v_call: TRBV3-1/TRBV3-2; j_call: TRBJ1-6; cdr3_aa: CASSQVFGQGLSPLHF; cdr3_nt: TGTGCCAGCAGCCAAGTGTTTGGACAGGGATTGTCACCCCTCCACTTT
d_call: NA; clone_size: NA; v_call: TRBV4-3; j_call: TRBJ2-3; cdr3_aa: CASSQGKGPTDTQYF; cdr3_nt: TGCGCCAGCAGCCAAGGAAAGGGGCCCACAGATACGCAGTATTTT
d_call: TRBD1; clone_size: NA; v_call: TRBV27; j_call: TRBJ2-5; cdr3_aa: CASSLSGQGVGTQYF; cdr3_nt: TGTGCCAGCAGTTTATCAGGACAGGGGGTCGGGACCCAGTACTTC
d_call: TRBD2; clone_size: NA; v_call: TRBV6-6; j_call: TRBJ2-2; cdr3_aa: CASRLAGEGGELFF; cdr3_nt: TGTGCCAGCAGGCTAGCGGGGGAGGGCGGGGAGCTGTTTTTT
d_call: NA; clone_size: once; v_call: TRBV7-4; j_call: TRBJ1-1; cdr3_aa: CASSLDRMNTEAFF; cdr3_nt: TGTGCCAGCAGCTTAGATAGAATGAACACTGAAGCTTTCTTT
d_call: NA; clone_size: NA; v_call: TRBV24-1; j_call: TRBJ1-2; cdr3_aa: CATSDLRQGGGYGYTF; cdr3_nt: TGTGCCACCAGTGATTTACGGCAGGGAGGGGGCTATGGCTACACCTTC
d_call: TRBD2; clone_size: NA; v_call: TRBV6-2/TRBV6-3; j_call: TRBJ2-5; cdr3_aa: CASSYDVSAGKQETQYF; cdr3_nt: TGTGCCAGCAGTTACGATGTTTCAGCGGGAAAACAAGAGACCCAGTACTTC
d_call: TRBD2; clone_size: few; v_call: TRBV2; j_call: TRBJ2-1; cdr3_aa: CASSDPREQAGKGNEQFF; cdr3_nt: TGTGCCAGCAGTGACCCCCGCGAGCAAGCGGGAAAGGGCAATGAGCAGTTCTTC
d_call: NA; clone_size: few; v_call: TRBV4-1; j_call: TRBJ1-1; cdr3_aa: CASSPTPGDAEAFF; cdr3_nt: TGCGCCAGCAGCCCAACCCCAGGGGACGCTGAAGCTTTCTTT
d_call: NA; clone_size: once; v_call: TRBV6-5; j_call: TRBJ2-4; cdr3_aa: CASSYSGDSKNIQYF; cdr3_nt: TGTGCCAGCAGTTACTCAGGGGACTCCAAAAACATTCAGTACTTC
d_call: NA; clone_size: NA; v_call: TRBV7-2; j_call: TRBJ2-7; cdr3_aa: CASSFYYAPYEQYF; cdr3_nt: TGTGCCAGCAGCTTCTACTATGCCCCCTACGAGCAGTACTTC
d_call: NA; clone_size: NA; v_call: TRBV12-3/TRBV12-4; j_call: TRBJ1-2; cdr3_aa: CASSPTGYGYTF; cdr3_nt: TGTGCCAGCAGTCCTACGGGCTATGGCTACACCTTC
d_call: NA; clone_size: few; v_call: TRBV5-1; j_call: TRBJ1-1; cdr3_aa: CASSLKQQNTEAFF; cdr3_nt: TGCGCCAGCAGCTTGAAACAGCAGAACACTGAAGCTTTCTTT
d_call: NA; clone_size: NA; v_call: TRBV28; j_call: TRBJ1-5; cdr3_aa: CASSFYLHVLPRSQPQHF; cdr3_nt: TGTGCCAGCAGTTTTTACCTCCATGTCCTCCCTCGGTCCCAGCCCCAGCATTTT
d_call: TRBD1; clone_size: few; v_call: TRBV5-1; j_call: TRBJ1-5; cdr3_aa: CASSLTGQGGSQPQHF; cdr3_nt: TGCGCCAGCAGCTTAACCGGACAGGGCGGATCTCAGCCCCAGCATTTT
d_call: TRBD1; clone_size: NA; v_call: TRBV3-1/TRBV3-2; j_call: TRBJ1-2; cdr3_aa: CASSQTRGNYGYTF; cdr3_nt: TGTGCCAGCAGCCAAACCAGGGGGAACTATGGCTACACCTTC
d_call: TRBD1; clone_size: few; v_call: TRBV2; j_call: TRBJ1-2; cdr3_aa: CASSLTGTGDGYTF; cdr3_nt: TGTGCCAGCAGTCTTACCGGGACAGGGGATGGCTACACCTTC
d_call: NA; clone_size: NA; v_call: TRBV3-1/TRBV3-2; j_call: TRBJ2-5; cdr3_aa: CASSPRRAETQYF; cdr3_nt: TGTGCCAGCAGCCCCCGCCGAGCAGAGACCCAGTACTTC
d_call: TRBD1; clone_size: NA; v_call: TRBV3-1/TRBV3-2; j_call: TRBJ1-1; cdr3_aa: CASSPRRDRGTEAFF; cdr3_nt: TGTGCCAGCAGCCCCCGTCGGGACAGGGGGACTGAAGCTTTCTTT